The present TCR beta chain was sequenced within a study of blood T cell repertoires in COVID-19. The data were produced by immunoSEQ multiplex PCR, yet TCRdb's version contains in-frame clones alone and is incomplete. The table includes about 200,000 clones, approximately 80% detected once. On this clone itself: The sample carries other DNA sequences with the same CDR3.

The germline V gene has CDR1 SGHRS and CDR2 YFSETQ. This CDR3 comprises 14 residues. Trimming took 0 bases from V and 3 from J, leaving 7 bases between them. The J gene is TRBJ1-5, the V gene TRBV5-1; D not resolved. This receptor was taken from a human donor in a cohort sampled during active COVID-19. The specimen was peripheral blood. The CDR3 nucleotides are TGCGCCAGCAGCTTGGGTGGCAACAATCAGCCCCAGCATTTT. Translating gives CASSLGGNNQPQHF.